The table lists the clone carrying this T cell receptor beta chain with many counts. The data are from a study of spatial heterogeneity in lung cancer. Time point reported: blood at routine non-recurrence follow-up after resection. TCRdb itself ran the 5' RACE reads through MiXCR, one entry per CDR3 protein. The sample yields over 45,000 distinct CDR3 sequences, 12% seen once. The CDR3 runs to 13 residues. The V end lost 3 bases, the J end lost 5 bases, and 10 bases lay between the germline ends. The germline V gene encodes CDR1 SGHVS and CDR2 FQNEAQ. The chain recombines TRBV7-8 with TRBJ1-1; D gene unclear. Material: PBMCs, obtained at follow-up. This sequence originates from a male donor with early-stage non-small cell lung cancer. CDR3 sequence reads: CASSFSMGTEAFF. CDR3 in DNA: TGTGCCAGCAGCTTTTCGATGGGAACTGAAGCTTTCTTT.